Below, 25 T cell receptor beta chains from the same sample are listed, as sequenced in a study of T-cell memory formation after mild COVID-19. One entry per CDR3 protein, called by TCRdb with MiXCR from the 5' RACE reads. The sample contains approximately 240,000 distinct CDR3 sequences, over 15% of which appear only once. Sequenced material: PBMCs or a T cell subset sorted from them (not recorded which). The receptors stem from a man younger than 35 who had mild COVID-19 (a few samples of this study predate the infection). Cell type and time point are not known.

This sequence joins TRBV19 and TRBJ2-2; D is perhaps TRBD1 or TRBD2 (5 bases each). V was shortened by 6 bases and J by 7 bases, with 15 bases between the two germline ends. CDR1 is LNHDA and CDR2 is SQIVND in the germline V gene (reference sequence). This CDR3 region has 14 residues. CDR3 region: CASSQGSAGGELFF. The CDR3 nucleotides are TGTGCCAGTAGCCAGGGATCGGCGGGCGGGGAGCTGTTTTTT.

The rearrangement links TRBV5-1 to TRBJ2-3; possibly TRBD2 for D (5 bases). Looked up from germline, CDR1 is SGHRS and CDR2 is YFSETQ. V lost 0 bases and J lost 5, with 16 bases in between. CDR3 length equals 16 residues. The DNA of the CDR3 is TGCGCCAGCAGCTTGGCCGAGGGTAACCCTTTAGATACGCAGTATTTT. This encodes CASSLAEGNPLDTQYF.

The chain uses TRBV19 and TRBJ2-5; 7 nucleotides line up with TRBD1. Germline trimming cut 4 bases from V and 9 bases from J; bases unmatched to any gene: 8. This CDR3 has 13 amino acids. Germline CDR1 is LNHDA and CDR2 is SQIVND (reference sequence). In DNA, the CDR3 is TGTGCCAGTAGTACCACAGGGGATCGAGCCCAGTACTTC. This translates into CASSTTGDRAQYF.

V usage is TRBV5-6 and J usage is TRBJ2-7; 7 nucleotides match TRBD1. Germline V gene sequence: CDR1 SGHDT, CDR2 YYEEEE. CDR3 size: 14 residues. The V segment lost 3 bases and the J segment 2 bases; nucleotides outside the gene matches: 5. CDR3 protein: CASSSRDRTYEQYV. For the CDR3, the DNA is TGTGCCAGCAGCTCCCGGGACAGAACCTACGAGCAGTACGTC.

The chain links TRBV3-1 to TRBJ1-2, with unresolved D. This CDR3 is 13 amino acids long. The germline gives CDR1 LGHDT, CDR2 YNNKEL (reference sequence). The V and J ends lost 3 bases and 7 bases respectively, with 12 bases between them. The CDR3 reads CASSQSEGPGYTF. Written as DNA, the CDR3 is TGTGCCAGCAGCCAGTCGGAAGGCCCTGGCTACACCTTC.

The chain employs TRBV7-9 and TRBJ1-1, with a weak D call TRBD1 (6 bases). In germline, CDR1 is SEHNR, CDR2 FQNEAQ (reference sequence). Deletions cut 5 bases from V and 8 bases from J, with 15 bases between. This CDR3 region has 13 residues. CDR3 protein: CASSNLVTGEAFF. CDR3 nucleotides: TGTGCCAGCAGCAACTTGGTTACAGGGGAAGCTTTCTTT.

CDR3 residues: CASRGSGPEGNTEAFF. CDR3 DNA sequence: TGTGCCAGCAGGGGATCGGGGCCCGAAGGGAACACTGAAGCTTTCTTT. This chain joins TRBV28 and TRBJ1-1; perhaps TRBD1 as D (5 bases). CDR3 length equals 16 residues. Germline V gene sequence: CDR1 MDHEN, CDR2 SYDVKM. The germline V and J ends were trimmed by 6 bases and 1 base, with 18 bases remaining between them.

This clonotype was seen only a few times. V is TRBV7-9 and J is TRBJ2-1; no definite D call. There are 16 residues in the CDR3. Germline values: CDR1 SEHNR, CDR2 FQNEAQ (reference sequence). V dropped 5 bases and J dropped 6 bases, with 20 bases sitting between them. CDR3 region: CASSRSPPGPLNEQFF. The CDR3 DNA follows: TGTGCCAGCAGCCGAAGCCCCCCCGGGCCCCTCAATGAGCAGTTCTTC.

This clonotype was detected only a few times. In nucleotides, the CDR3 is TGTGCCATCAGTAACAGGGGGCCTAACACCGGGGAGCTGTTTTTT. It yields the protein CAISNRGPNTGELFF. The rearrangement links TRBV10-3 to TRBJ2-2, with TRBD1 identical over 9 bases. The trim removed 5 bases at V and 2 bases at J, leaving 3 bases unmatched. The CDR3 runs to 15 residues. The germline V gene encodes CDR1 ENHRY and CDR2 SYGVKD.

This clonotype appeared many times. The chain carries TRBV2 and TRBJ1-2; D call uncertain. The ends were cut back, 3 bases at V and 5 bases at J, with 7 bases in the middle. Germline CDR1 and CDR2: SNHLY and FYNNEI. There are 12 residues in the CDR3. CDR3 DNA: TGTGCCAGCAGTGACAGGTTATATGGCTACACCTTC. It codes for CASSDRLYGYTF.

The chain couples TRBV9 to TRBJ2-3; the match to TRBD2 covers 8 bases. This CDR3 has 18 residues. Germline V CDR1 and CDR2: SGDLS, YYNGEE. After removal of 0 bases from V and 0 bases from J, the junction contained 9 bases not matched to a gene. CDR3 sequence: CASSVVSSGGSSTDTQYF. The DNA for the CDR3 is TGTGCCAGCAGCGTAGTATCCAGCGGGGGTTCTAGCACAGATACGCAGTATTTT.

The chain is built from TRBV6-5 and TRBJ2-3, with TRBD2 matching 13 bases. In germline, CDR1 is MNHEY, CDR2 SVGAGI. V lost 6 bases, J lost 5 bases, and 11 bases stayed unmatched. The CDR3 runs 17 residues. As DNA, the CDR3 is TGTGCCAGCAGCCGTACCCGCACTAGCGGGGGGGGAGATACGCAGTATTTT. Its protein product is CASSRTRTSGGGDTQYF.

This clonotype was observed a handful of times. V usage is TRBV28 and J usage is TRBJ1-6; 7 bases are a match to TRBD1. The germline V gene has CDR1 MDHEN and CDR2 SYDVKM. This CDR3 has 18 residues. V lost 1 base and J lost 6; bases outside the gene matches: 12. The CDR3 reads CASSLYNVRQGVNSPLHF. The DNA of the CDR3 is TGTGCCAGCAGTTTATATAATGTGAGACAGGGCGTTAATTCACCCCTCCACTTT.

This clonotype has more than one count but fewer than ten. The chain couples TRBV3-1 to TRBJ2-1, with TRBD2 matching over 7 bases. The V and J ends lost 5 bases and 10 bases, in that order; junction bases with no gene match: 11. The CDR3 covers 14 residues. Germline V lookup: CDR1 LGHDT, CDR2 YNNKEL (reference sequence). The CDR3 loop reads CASSYEAGDGEQFF. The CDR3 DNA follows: TGTGCCAGCAGCTATGAGGCGGGGGATGGCGAGCAGTTCTTC.

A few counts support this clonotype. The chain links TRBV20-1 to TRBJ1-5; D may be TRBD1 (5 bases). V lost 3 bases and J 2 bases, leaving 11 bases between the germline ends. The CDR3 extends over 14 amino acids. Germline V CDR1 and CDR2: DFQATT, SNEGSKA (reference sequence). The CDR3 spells CSASRDGRNQPQHF. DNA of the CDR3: TGCAGTGCTAGCCGGGACGGCCGCAATCAGCCCCAGCATTTT.

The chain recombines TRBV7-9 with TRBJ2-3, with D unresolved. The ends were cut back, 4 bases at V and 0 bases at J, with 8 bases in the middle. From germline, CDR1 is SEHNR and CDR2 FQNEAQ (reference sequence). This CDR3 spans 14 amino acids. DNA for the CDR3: TGTGCCAGCAGCTCGGACCTCAGCACAGATACGCAGTATTTT. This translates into CASSSDLSTDTQYF.

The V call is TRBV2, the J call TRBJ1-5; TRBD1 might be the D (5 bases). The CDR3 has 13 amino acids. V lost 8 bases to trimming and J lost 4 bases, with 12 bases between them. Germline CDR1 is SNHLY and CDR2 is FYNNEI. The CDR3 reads CASAEGLNQPQHF. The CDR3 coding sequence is TGTGCCAGCGCGGAGGGGCTGAATCAGCCCCAGCATTTT.

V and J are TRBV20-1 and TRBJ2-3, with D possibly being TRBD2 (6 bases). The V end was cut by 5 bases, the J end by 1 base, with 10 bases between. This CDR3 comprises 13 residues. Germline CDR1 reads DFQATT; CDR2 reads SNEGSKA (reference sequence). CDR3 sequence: CSAGTGGTDTQYF. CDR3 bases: TGCAGTGCTGGGACGGGGGGCACAGATACGCAGTATTTT.

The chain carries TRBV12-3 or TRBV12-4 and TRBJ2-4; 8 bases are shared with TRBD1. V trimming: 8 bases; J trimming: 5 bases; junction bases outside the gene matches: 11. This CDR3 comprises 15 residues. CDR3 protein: CASATTTGVENIQYF. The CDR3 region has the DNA TGTGCCAGCGCAACTACGACAGGGGTCGAAAACATTCAGTACTTC.

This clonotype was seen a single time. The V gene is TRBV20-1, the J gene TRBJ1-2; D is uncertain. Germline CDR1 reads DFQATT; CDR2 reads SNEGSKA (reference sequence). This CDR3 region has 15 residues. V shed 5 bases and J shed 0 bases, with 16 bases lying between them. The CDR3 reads CSAPETLEANYGYTF. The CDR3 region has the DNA TGCAGTGCTCCCGAGACTCTGGAAGCTAACTATGGCTACACCTTC.

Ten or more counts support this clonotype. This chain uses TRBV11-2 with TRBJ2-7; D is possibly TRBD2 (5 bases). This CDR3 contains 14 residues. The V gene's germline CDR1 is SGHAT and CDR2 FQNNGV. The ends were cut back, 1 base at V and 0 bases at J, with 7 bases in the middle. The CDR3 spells CASSLVRGSYEQYF. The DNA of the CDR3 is TGTGCCAGCAGCTTAGTACGGGGCTCCTACGAGCAGTACTTC.

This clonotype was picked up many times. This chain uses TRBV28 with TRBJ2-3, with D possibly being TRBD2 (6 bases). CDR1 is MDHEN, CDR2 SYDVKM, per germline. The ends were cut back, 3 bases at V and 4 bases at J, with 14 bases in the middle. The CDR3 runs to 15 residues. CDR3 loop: CASSFGGLRADTQYF. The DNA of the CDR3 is TGTGCCAGCAGTTTTGGGGGGTTGCGAGCAGATACGCAGTATTTT. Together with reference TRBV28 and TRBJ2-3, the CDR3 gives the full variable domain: DVKVTQSSRYLVKRTGEKVFLECVQDMDHENMFWYRQDPGLGLRLIYFSYDVKMKEKGDIPEGYSVSREKKERFSLILESASTNQTSMYLCASSFGGLRADTQYFGPGTRLTVL.

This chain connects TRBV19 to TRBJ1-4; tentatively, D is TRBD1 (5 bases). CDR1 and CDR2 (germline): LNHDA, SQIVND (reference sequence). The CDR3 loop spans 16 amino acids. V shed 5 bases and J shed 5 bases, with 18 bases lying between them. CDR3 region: CASSYSQGPWNEKLFF. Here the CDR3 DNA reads TGTGCCAGTAGTTACTCTCAGGGACCCTGGAATGAAAAACTGTTTTTT.

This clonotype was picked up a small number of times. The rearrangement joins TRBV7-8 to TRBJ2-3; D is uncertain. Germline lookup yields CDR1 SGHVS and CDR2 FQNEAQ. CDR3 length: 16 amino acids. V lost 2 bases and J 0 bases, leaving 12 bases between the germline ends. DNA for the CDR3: TGTGCCAGCAGCTTAACTAACAGTTATAGCACAGATACGCAGTATTTT. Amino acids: CASSLTNSYSTDTQYF.

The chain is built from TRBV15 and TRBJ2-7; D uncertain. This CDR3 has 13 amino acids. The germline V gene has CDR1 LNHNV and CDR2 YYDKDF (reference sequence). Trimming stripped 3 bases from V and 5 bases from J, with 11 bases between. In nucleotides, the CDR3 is TGTGCCACCAGCAGTGGGCAGTGGGACGAGCAGTACGTC. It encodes CATSSGQWDEQYV.